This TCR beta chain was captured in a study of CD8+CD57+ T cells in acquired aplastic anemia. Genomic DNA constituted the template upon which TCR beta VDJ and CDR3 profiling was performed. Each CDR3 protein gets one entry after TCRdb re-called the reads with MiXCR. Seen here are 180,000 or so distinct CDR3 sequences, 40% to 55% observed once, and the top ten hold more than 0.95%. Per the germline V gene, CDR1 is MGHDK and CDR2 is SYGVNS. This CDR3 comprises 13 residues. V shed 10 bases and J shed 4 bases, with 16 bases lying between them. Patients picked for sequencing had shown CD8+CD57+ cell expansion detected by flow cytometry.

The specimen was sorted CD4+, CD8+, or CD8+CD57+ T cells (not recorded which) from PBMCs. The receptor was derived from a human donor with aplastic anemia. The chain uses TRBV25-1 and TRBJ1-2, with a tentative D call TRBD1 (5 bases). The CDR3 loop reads CANIIREIYGYTF. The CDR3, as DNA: TGTGCCAATATAATCAGGGAGATCTATGGCTACACCTTC.